Shown below are 17 T cell receptor beta chains from a single sample sequenced in a study of shared clonotypes between healthy human individuals. Profiled with immunoSEQ multiplex PCR; TCRdb holds only in-frame clones, not every one. The sample shows about 1 million clones, about 74% of them seen only once. Input material: memory CD4+ T cells sorted from blood. Subset reported: CD45RA-negative fraction. These receptors were collected from a man aged 18 to 30 in good health.

The genes are TRBV11-2 and TRBJ2-5; D not resolved. This CDR3 has 11 amino acids. Looked up from germline, CDR1 is SGHAT and CDR2 is FQNNGV. V dropped 5 bases and J dropped 5 bases, with 6 bases sitting between them. CDR3 amino acids: CASSRLETQYF. CDR3 nucleotides: TGTGCCAGCAGCAGATTGGAGACCCAGTACTTC.

CDR3 sequence (DNA): TGTGCCGGACGGACTAGCGGGACTGAGACCCAGTACTTC. This gives the protein CAGRTSGTETQYF. J is TRBJ2-5 and V is TRBV5-6; 12 bases match TRBD2. Per the germline V gene, CDR1 is SGHDT and CDR2 is YYEEEE. This CDR3 is built from 13 residues. V lost 10 bases to trimming and J lost 5 bases; unmatched junction nucleotides: 6.

Concerning this clone: The sample contains more than one DNA sequence encoding this CDR3. The CDR3 sequence: CASSGGTDTQYF. CDR3 nucleotide sequence: TGTGCCAGCAGCGGGGGGACAGATACGCAGTATTTT. This chain uses TRBV6-1 with TRBJ2-3; TRBD2 matches 7 bases. Germline values: CDR1 MNHNS, CDR2 SASEGT. V trimming: 6 bases; J trimming: 3 bases; junction bases outside the gene matches: 0. This CDR3 contains 12 residues.

The genes are TRBV2 and TRBJ2-6, with TRBD1 matching 8 bases. From germline, CDR1 is SNHLY and CDR2 FYNNEI. The CDR3 sequence is 16 residues long. V shed 3 bases and J 3 bases; nucleotides not matched to a gene: 4. The CDR3 bases are TGTGCCAGCAGTGAGACAGGGGTCCATGGGGCCAACGTCCTGACTTTC. Protein: CASSETGVHGANVLTF.

V usage is TRBV30 and J usage is TRBJ1-1; D not certain. Germline CDR1 is GTSNPN and CDR2 is SVGIG (reference sequence). The ends were cut back, 2 bases at V and 3 bases at J, with 10 bases in the middle. This CDR3 is built from 13 residues. CDR3 coding DNA: TGTGCCTGGAGTAGAGGAGAGGACACTGAAGCTTTCTTT. This sequence encodes CAWSRGEDTEAFF.

The rearrangement uses TRBV29-1 and TRBJ2-2; D ambiguous. Germline-derived CDR1 and CDR2 are SQVTM and ANQGSEA. This CDR3 region has 14 residues. V was pared by 7 bases and J by 5 bases, with 17 bases between. This CDR3 is CSAGKNLDTGELFF. Here the CDR3 DNA reads TGCAGCGCTGGGAAGAATCTTGATACCGGGGAGCTGTTTTTT.

Comments on this clone: The sample has other DNA sequences that encode this CDR3 too. The gene calls are TRBV7-9 and TRBJ2-3, with TRBD1 identical over 7 bases. The ends lost 2 bases at V and 4 bases at J; junction bases unmatched: 3. CDR1 is SEHNR, CDR2 FQNEAQ, per germline (reference sequence). CDR3 size: 14 residues. CDR3 bases: TGTGCCAGCAGCTTAAGGGGGCAGGCAGATACGCAGTATTTT. This translates into CASSLRGQADTQYF.

This clone was recorded a few times. Distinct nucleotide sequences in the sample also encode this CDR3. The gene calls are TRBV2 and TRBJ2-4; 9 nucleotides align to TRBD1. The CDR3 sequence is 13 residues long. J lost 6 bases, V lost 3 bases, and 0 bases had no gene match. CDR1 is SNHLY and CDR2 is FYNNEI in the germline V gene. CDR3 sequence (DNA): TGTGCCAGCAGTGAGGGACAGGGAAACATTCAGTACTTC. Translating gives CASSEGQGNIQYF.

This clone came up a few times. The chain uses TRBV9 and TRBJ1-6; maybe TRBD1 (6 bases). Germline assignment: CDR1 SGDLS and CDR2 YYNGEE. The CDR3 is made up of 16 amino acids. Deletions cut 0 bases from V and 7 bases from J, with 14 bases between. The CDR3 nucleotides are TGTGCCAGCAGCGTAGAGGGGGGCAGACCCAATTCACCCCTCCACTTT. Encoded protein: CASSVEGGRPNSPLHF. The whole variable domain, remainder taken from reference TRBV9 and TRBJ1-6, is DSGVTQTPKHLITATGQRVTLRCSPRSGDLSVYWYQQSLDQGLQFLIQYYNGEERAKGNILERFSAQQFPDLHSELNLSSLELGDSALYFCASSVEGGRPNSPLHFGNGTRLTVT.

The chain uses TRBV7-9 and TRBJ1-2; 7 bases are shared with TRBD1. CDR3 size: 12 residues. The germline V gene encodes CDR1 SEHNR and CDR2 FQNEAQ (reference sequence). With 5 bases clipped from V and 6 bases from J, the junction kept 3 bases outside the gene matches. The CDR3 DNA reads TGTGCCAGCAGCGTACAGGGGAATGGCTACACCTTC. Translating it yields CASSVQGNGYTF.

The chain carries TRBV30 and TRBJ2-7; 14 nucleotides match TRBD2. J was trimmed by 6 bases and V by 0 bases; bases with no gene match: 1. The germline V gene encodes CDR1 GTSNPN and CDR2 SVGIG (reference sequence). This CDR3 spans 14 amino acids. CDR3 residues: CAWSVGLAGAEQYF. The CDR3 DNA reads as TGTGCCTGGAGTGTGGGACTAGCGGGAGCCGAGCAGTACTTC.

The rearrangement joins TRBV11-2 to TRBJ2-7; D ambiguous. V lost 0 bases and J 9 bases, leaving 12 bases between the germline ends. CDR3 size: 13 residues. CDR1 and CDR2 from the germline V gene are SGHAT and FQNNGV. The CDR3 DNA sequence: TGTGCCAGCAGCTTAGACTTCAATCAGCGGCAGTACTTC. This gives the protein CASSLDFNQRQYF.

This clone was observed a few times. The V call is TRBV27, the J call TRBJ2-5; D gene unclear. The CDR3 length is 15 residues. Germline V gene lookup returns CDR1 MNHEY and CDR2 SMNVEV (reference sequence). V lost 2 bases and J lost 5, with 15 bases in between. CDR3 sequence reads: CASSLNRLGGETQYF. In DNA, the CDR3 is TGTGCCAGCAGTTTAAATAGATTGGGTGGGGAGACCCAGTACTTC.

V gene TRBV4-3 combines with J gene TRBJ2-2; D perhaps matches TRBD1 (5 bases). Trimming shortened V by 2 bases and J by 6 bases, and 13 bases separated the two germline ends. Germline CDR1 reads LGHNA; CDR2 reads YSLEER. The CDR3 runs to 15 residues. The CDR3 coding sequence is TGCGCCAGCAGCCAACAGGGCGGCGGATCCGGGGAGCTGTTTTTT. This sequence encodes CASSQQGGGSGELFF.

This clone was found once. This chain connects TRBV19 to TRBJ2-2; D ambiguous. This CDR3 comprises 15 residues. Germline CDR1 LNHDA, CDR2 SQIVND (reference sequence). V was shortened by 0 bases and J by 5 bases, with 10 bases between the two germline ends. The CDR3 DNA reads as TGTGCCAGTAGTATAGATAAAAGAGGTACCGGGGAGCTGTTTTTT. It specifies CASSIDKRGTGELFF.

This clone was found once. This sequence joins TRBV5-1 and TRBJ1-1; D is unclear. Germline V lookup: CDR1 SGHRS, CDR2 YFSETQ. Trimming took off 0 bases at V and 6 bases at J, with 12 bases between the two ends. This CDR3 has 14 amino acids. The CDR3 DNA follows: TGCGCCAGCAGCTTGGCCCCCGTTATACCTGAAGCTTTCTTT. This gives the protein CASSLAPVIPEAFF. Based on the CDR3 plus reference TRBV5-1 and TRBJ1-1, the full variable domain is KAGVTQTPRYLIKTRGQQVTLSCSPISGHRSVSWYQQTPGQGLQFLFEYFSETQRNKGNFPGRFSGRQFSNSRSEMNVSTLELGDSALYLCASSLAPVIPEAFFGQGTRLTVV.

This chain links TRBV11-2 with TRBJ1-1; no definite D call. CDR1 is SGHAT and CDR2 is FQNNGV in the germline V gene. The CDR3 covers 14 residues. V was cut by 4 bases and J by 5 bases, with 14 bases left in between. The CDR3 DNA sequence: TGTGCCAGCAGCTATGCCGCGGGGTCTACTGAAGCTTTCTTT. Translating it yields CASSYAAGSTEAFF.